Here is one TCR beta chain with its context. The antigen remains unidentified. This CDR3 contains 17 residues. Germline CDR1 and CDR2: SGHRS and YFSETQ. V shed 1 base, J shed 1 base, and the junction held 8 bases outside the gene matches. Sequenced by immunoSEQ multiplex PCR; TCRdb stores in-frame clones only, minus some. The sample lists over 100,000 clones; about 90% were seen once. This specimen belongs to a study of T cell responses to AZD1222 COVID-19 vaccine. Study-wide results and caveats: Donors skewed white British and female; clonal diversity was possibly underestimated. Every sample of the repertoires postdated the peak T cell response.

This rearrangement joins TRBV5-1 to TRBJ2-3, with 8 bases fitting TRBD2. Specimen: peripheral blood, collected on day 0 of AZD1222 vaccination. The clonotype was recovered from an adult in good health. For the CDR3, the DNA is TGCGCCAGCAGCTTGTGGGCCCGGGGGGGCGGCACAGATACGCAGTATTTT. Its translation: CASSLWARGGGTDTQYF.